One and the same sample provided the 27 T cell receptor beta chains below, sequenced in a study of T cells in women clearing cervical HPV infection (dated by TCRdb to 2017 to 2018). Libraries came from the immunoSEQ multiplex PCR assay. Sourced from immuneACCESS, this table was stored by TCRdb with only in-frame sequences that have V and J called. A share of the clones is absent; for the studies checked, an unresolved V gene accounts for under half, and the remainder has no known explanation. The table for this sample lists about 36,000 clones. The ten top clones hold around 4% of the sample. The sequenced sample consisted of blood buffy coat. These receptors came from a woman between 18 and 70 years old with a cervical HPV16 infection that either progressed to CIN3+ or cleared (not recorded which).

CDR3 bases read: TGTGCCAGAGCCGTTTGGCCTAATCAGCCC. This encodes CARAVWPNQP. The CDR3, in full, reads CARAVWPNQPQHF. This chain uses TRBV5-3 with TRBJ1-5; no clear D. The CDR3 end lies 3 residues beyond the end of the read and is filled in from the germline J gene. TRBV5-3 is labeled an ORF, and its function is uncertain. This CDR3 spans 13 amino acids. V lost 7 bases to trimming and J lost 4 bases, with 12 bases between them.

About this clone: The CDR3 extends 3 residues past the end of the read, so its final part is completed from the germline J gene. The chain carries TRBV6-2 or TRBV6-3 and TRBJ1-1; weak D call: TRBD1 (6 bases). Looked up from germline, CDR1 is MNHEY and CDR2 is SVGEGT. Trimming stripped 6 bases from V and 0 bases from J, with 17 bases between. This CDR3 region has 16 residues. This chain's CDR3 is CASSPDRIHMNTEAFF. The covered CDR3 bases are TGTGCCAGCAGCCCCGACAGGATACACATGAACACTGAA.

The sequenced CDR3 bases are TGTGCCAGCAGTACAAGACAGGGGAATCAGCCC. Protein: CASSTRQGNQP. The complete CDR3 protein is CASSTRQGNQPQHF. The rearrangement links TRBV28 to TRBJ1-5; TRBD1 matches at 8 bases. The CDR3 extends 3 residues past the end of the read, so its final part is completed from the germline J gene. Germline CDR1 MDHEN, CDR2 SYDVKM. V was clipped by 5 bases and J by 4 bases; unmatched bases: 4. CDR3 length: 14 residues.

The CDR3 protein is CASSFQGGGTEAFF. CDR3 DNA, as far as it was read: TGTGCCAGCAGCTTCCAGGGCGGCGGCACTGAA. The chain is built from TRBV7-2 and TRBJ1-1; maybe TRBD1 (5 bases). The read stops 3 residues short of the end of the CDR3; the missing end is completed from the germline J gene. V was clipped by 3 bases and J by 4 bases, with 12 bases between them. The CDR3 has 14 amino acids. Germline V gene lookup returns CDR1 SGHTA and CDR2 FQGNSA.

On this clone: The read gets to within 3 residues of the CDR3 end, and the germline J gene fills in the rest. This chain uses TRBV11-1 with TRBJ2-2, with TRBD2 matching 11 bases. This CDR3 spans 15 amino acids. Germline V CDR1 and CDR2: SGHAT, FQDESV (reference sequence). V was clipped by 5 bases and J by 6 bases; unmatched bases: 5. Partial CDR3 DNA: TGTGCCAGCAGCCGCCTAGCGGGGGGACCCGGGGAG. This translates into CASSRLAGGPGE. The whole CDR3 protein is CASSRLAGGPGELFF.

With regard to this clone: The read gets to within 3 residues of the CDR3 end, and the germline J gene fills in the rest. The chain couples TRBV19 to TRBJ1-5; unclear D gene. This CDR3 is 14 amino acids long. CDR1 and CDR2 from the germline V gene are LNHDA and SQIVND (reference sequence). Trimming shortened V by 7 bases and J by 0 bases, and 10 bases separated the two germline ends. The CDR3 bases that were read are TGTGCCAGTAATGACCGGGGTAGCAATCAGCCC. It is translated as CASNDRGSNQP. In full, the CDR3 reads CASNDRGSNQPQHF.

As concerns this clone: The observed sequence ends 3 residues before the CDR3 terminus, with the missing tail filled in from the germline J gene. V is TRBV7-6 and J is TRBJ2-5; 7 bases are shared with TRBD2. V gave up 5 bases and J gave up 7 bases; unmatched junction bases: 7. The CDR3 loop spans 13 amino acids. CDR1 and CDR2 (germline): SGHVS, FNYEAQ. The CDR3 here is CASSPSGLGTQYF. The sequenced CDR3 bases are TGTGCCAGCAGCCCTAGCGGCCTTGGGACC. Full variable domain (rest looked up from reference TRBV7-6 and TRBJ2-5): GAGVSQSPRYKVTKRGQDVALRCDPISGHVSLYWYRQALGQGPEFLTYFNYEAQQDKSGLPNDRFSAERPEGSISTLTIQRTEQRDSAMYRCASSPSGLGTQYFGPGTRLLVL.

Details on this clone: Read sequence stops 3 residues before the CDR3 end, and the germline J gene provides the missing end. This rearrangement joins TRBV20-1 to TRBJ1-1; unclear D gene. Germline assignment: CDR1 DFQATT and CDR2 SNEGSKA (reference sequence). The CDR3 is 13 residues long. Trimming took off 0 bases at V and 4 bases at J, with 9 bases between the two ends. The CDR3 sequence: CSARDRFGTEAFF. Partial CDR3 DNA: TGCAGTGCTAGAGACAGGTTCGGCACTGAA.

As for this clone: The read finishes 3 residues shy of the CDR3 end, and the germline J gene is used to complete it. The chain joins TRBV7-2 to TRBJ2-2; 9 bases agree with TRBD1. Germline CDR1 and CDR2: SGHTA and FQGNSA. J gave up 5 bases and V 6 bases, and 7 bases lay outside the gene matches. The length of the CDR3 is 15 residues. CDR3 loop: CASRSKTGGTGELFF. CDR3 DNA (partial): TGTGCCAGCAGATCGAAGACAGGGGGAACCGGGGAG.

Turning to this clone: The sequence runs out 3 residues before the end of the CDR3; the remainder is reconstructed from the germline J gene. The chain is built from TRBV18 and TRBJ1-4; 7 nucleotides agree with TRBD1. V lost 3 bases, J lost 6 bases, and 7 bases stayed unmatched. CDR1 is KGHSH and CDR2 is LQKENI in the germline V gene. The CDR3 spans 15 residues. The part of the CDR3 DNA that was read is TGTGCCAGCTCACCGCCACAGGGGCTGTATGAAAAA. Amino acid sequence: CASSPPQGLYEK. The entire CDR3 protein is CASSPPQGLYEKLFF.

Turning to this clone: Coverage ceases 3 residues before the CDR3 finishes, and the germline J gene fills in the end. The V call is TRBV7-2, the J call TRBJ2-1; the match to TRBD2 covers 7 bases. The germline V gene encodes CDR1 SGHTA and CDR2 FQGNSA. The ends lost 0 bases at V and 2 bases at J; junction bases unmatched: 1. The CDR3 contains 15 residues. CDR3 residues: CASSLAGGTYNEQFF. CDR3 DNA (partial): TGTGCCAGCAGCTTAGCGGGGGGGACCTACAATGAG.

Concerning this clone itself: The read terminates 3 residues before the CDR3 end, so the remaining end is supplied by the germline J gene. V gene TRBV4-1 combines with J gene TRBJ2-2, with TRBD2 as a possible D gene (6 bases). CDR3 length: 14 amino acids. The germline gives CDR1 MGHRA, CDR2 YSYEKL. Trimming left V 1 base short and J 6 bases short, with 9 bases between. The DNA read from the CDR3 is TGCGCCAGCAGCCAAGGGGGGGTACCCGGGGAG. Translating gives CASSQGGVPGE. The full CDR3 protein reads CASSQGGVPGELFF.

Of note for this clone: The DNA ends 3 residues before the CDR3 does, and the rest of the CDR3 is filled in from the germline J gene. The chain links TRBV19 to TRBJ2-7; 7 bases agree with TRBD2. CDR1 and CDR2 (germline): LNHDA, SQIVND (reference sequence). V shed 5 bases, J shed 4 bases, and the junction held 5 bases outside the gene matches. The CDR3 contains 13 residues. CDR3 bases read: TGTGCCAGTAGTTATCTTAGCGGGTACGAG. This translates into CASSYLSGYE. The complete CDR3 sequence is CASSYLSGYEQYF.

Note on this clone: The read falls 3 residues short of the CDR3 end, and the missing part is taken from the germline J gene. The chain is built from TRBV5-4 and TRBJ2-4; no clear D. The CDR3 runs 15 residues. V was trimmed by 0 bases and J by 0 bases, leaving 7 bases between them. Looked up from germline, CDR1 is SGHNT and CDR2 is YYREEE (reference sequence). CDR3 sequence: CASSLEATAKNIQYF. CDR3 DNA, as far as it was read: TGTGCCAGCAGCTTGGAAGCGACAGCCAAAAACATT.

As for this clone: The CDR3 is cut off 3 residues early in the read; its end comes from the germline J gene. The chain combines TRBV5-1 with TRBJ2-7, with 10 bases fitting TRBD1. V was pared by 5 bases and J by 5 bases, with 4 bases of the junction left unmatched. Germline-derived CDR1 and CDR2 are SGHRS and YFSETQ. The CDR3 covers 13 residues. The DNA read from the CDR3 is TGCGCCAGCAGGACCGGGACAGGGGACGAG. Translation gives CASRTGTGDE. The full CDR3 sequence reads CASRTGTGDEQYF.

Turning to this clone: The CDR3 end falls 3 residues outside the read, so it is completed with the germline J gene. The genes are TRBV20-1 and TRBJ1-2; TRBD1 agrees at 7 bases. The V segment lost 5 bases and the J segment 6 bases; nucleotides outside the gene matches: 12. This CDR3 has 14 residues. Germline V CDR1 and CDR2: DFQATT, SNEGSKA (reference sequence). The sequenced CDR3 bases are TGCAGTGCTGCGCAGGGGGGACTTAGAAATGGC. Translated: CSAAQGGLRNG. The whole CDR3 region reads CSAAQGGLRNGYTF.

Worth noting for this clone: The read falls 3 residues short of the CDR3 end, and the missing part is taken from the germline J gene. This chain connects TRBV6-4 to TRBJ1-2, with 8 bases identical to TRBD1. V shed 5 bases and J 7 bases; nucleotides not matched to a gene: 12. The CDR3 totals 15 residues. Germline values: CDR1 MRHNA, CDR2 SNTAGT. Partial CDR3 DNA: TGTGCCAGCAGTTCTTCCGCCCAGGGGGCCGGTGGC. Translating it yields CASSSSAQGAGG. The whole CDR3 sequence reads CASSSSAQGAGGYTF.

Notes on this clone: The read is 3 residues too short to cover the CDR3 end, so that end is filled in from the germline J gene. The rearrangement joins TRBV11-2 to TRBJ2-7, with D hard to call. V lost 3 bases and J lost 2, with 5 bases in between. The CDR3 is 12 residues long. Germline V gene lookup returns CDR1 SGHAT and CDR2 FQNNGV. This CDR3 reads CASSFDTYEQYF. CDR3 bases read: TGTGCCAGCAGCTTTGACACCTACGAG.

Of note for this clone: The CDR3 end falls 3 residues outside the read, so it is completed with the germline J gene. The chain carries TRBV30 and TRBJ1-4; D gene uncertain. With 3 bases removed from V and 4 bases from J, the gap between germline ends came to 9 bases. The CDR3 consists of 13 residues. Looked up from germline, CDR1 is GTSNPN and CDR2 is SVGIG (reference sequence). The covered CDR3 bases are TGTGCCTGGAGCGGGGTGGTTAATGAAAAA. Residues: CAWSGVVNEK. The entire CDR3 reads CAWSGVVNEKLFF.

In regard to this clone: The read halts 3 residues ahead of the CDR3 end, with the missing end drawn from the germline J gene. The rearrangement uses TRBV2 and TRBJ1-3; tentatively, D is TRBD1 (6 bases). CDR1 is SNHLY, CDR2 FYNNEI, per germline. V was clipped by 0 bases and J by 4 bases, with 19 bases between them. This CDR3 spans 18 amino acids. The CDR3 spells CASSEAHVGGAPGNTIYF. Partial CDR3 DNA: TGTGCCAGCAGTGAAGCGCATGTGGGGGGGGCGCCCGGAAACACC.

About this clone itself: The sequenced fragment ends 3 residues before the CDR3 boundary, so the rest is inferred from the germline J gene. The genes are TRBV10-3 and TRBJ2-2, with TRBD1 identical over 9 bases. Germline V lookup: CDR1 ENHRY, CDR2 SYGVKD. V lost 8 bases to trimming and J lost 1 base; unmatched junction nucleotides: 5. The CDR3 contains 15 residues. Incomplete CDR3 DNA: TGTGCCATCGGGCAGGACAGGGGGAACACCGGGGAG. Protein sequence: CAIGQDRGNTGE. The complete CDR3 sequence is CAIGQDRGNTGELFF.

CDR3 sequence reads: CSARAAGLYGYTF. The sequenced CDR3 bases are TGCAGTGCCCGGGCCGCAGGACTATATGGC. This chain uses TRBV20-1 with TRBJ1-2; D call uncertain. From the germline J gene comes the end of the CDR3, since the read stops 3 residues before it. CDR1 and CDR2 from the germline V gene are DFQATT and SNEGSKA (reference sequence). The CDR3 has 13 residues. Trimming cost V 6 bases and J 5 bases, with 16 bases left between them.

A word on this clone: The DNA ends 3 residues before the CDR3 does, and the rest of the CDR3 is filled in from the germline J gene. The V call is TRBV10-3, the J call TRBJ2-5, with D possibly TRBD1 on 5 matching bases. Germline CDR1 is ENHRY and CDR2 is SYGVKD. Trimming took off 0 bases at V and 1 base at J, with 9 bases between the two ends. This CDR3 has 15 residues. The CDR3 sequence: CAISESTGAQETQYF. The part of the CDR3 DNA that was read is TGTGCCATCAGTGAGTCAACTGGGGCCCAAGAGACC.

The sequenced CDR3 bases are TGTGCCAGCAGCCAGGGCACTAGCAGCTACAATGAG. Encoded protein: CASSQGTSSYNE. The complete CDR3 protein is CASSQGTSSYNEQFF. The V and J genes are TRBV14 and TRBJ2-1; possibly TRBD2 for D (6 bases). The read terminates 3 residues before the CDR3 end, so the remaining end is supplied by the germline J gene. V lost 3 bases, J lost 3 bases, and 12 bases lay in between. The CDR3 contains 15 residues. CDR1 and CDR2 from the germline V gene are SGHDN and FVKESK.

CDR3 bases read: TGTGCCAGCGCCCAGGAACGGGGGATCCAAGAGACC. Translating gives CASAQERGIQET. From start to end, the CDR3 is CASAQERGIQETQYF. This chain joins TRBV2 and TRBJ2-5, with D tentatively TRBD2 (6 bases). The DNA ends 3 residues before the CDR3 does, and the rest of the CDR3 is filled in from the germline J gene. The CDR3 has 15 residues. Germline V gives CDR1 SNHLY, CDR2 FYNNEI. V was cut by 8 bases and J by 1 base, with 17 bases left in between.

The CDR3 here is CASSSQNSGANVLTF. The sequenced CDR3 bases are TGCGCCAGCAGCTCCCAGAATTCTGGGGCCAACGTC. The J gene is TRBJ2-6, the V gene TRBV5-1; D is unclear. Read sequence stops 3 residues before the CDR3 end, and the germline J gene provides the missing end. The CDR3 runs to 15 residues. The germline CDR1 and CDR2 sequences are SGHRS and YFSETQ. V lost 3 bases and J lost 1, with 8 bases in between. The whole variable domain, filled in from reference TRBV5-1 and TRBJ2-6, reads KAGVTQTPRYLIKTRGQQVTLSCSPISGHRSVSWYQQTPGQGLQFLFEYFSETQRNKGNFPGRFSGRQFSNSRSEMNVSTLELGDSALYLCASSSQNSGANVLTFGAGSRLTVL.

Remarks on this clone: The read stops 3 residues short of the end of the CDR3; the missing end is completed from the germline J gene. The V call is TRBV7-6, the J call TRBJ2-1; 7 nucleotides line up with TRBD2. V dropped 4 bases and J dropped 4; count of bases not matched to a gene: 4. This CDR3 spans 14 amino acids. CDR1 is SGHVS and CDR2 is FNYEAQ in the germline V gene. Partial CDR3 DNA: TGTGCCAGCAGCTCCCCTAGCGGTTACAATGAG. It codes for CASSSPSGYNE. The full-length CDR3 reads as CASSSPSGYNEQFF.